The present T cell receptor (beta chain) was sequenced within a study of CD8 T cells in Susac syndrome. V was trimmed by 4 bases and J by 1 base, leaving 5 bases between them. CDR3 length: 12 residues. In germline, CDR1 is SGHRS, CDR2 YFSETQ. cDNA came from roughly 0.53 to 1 ug RNA primed by random hexamers. Across 54 Vbeta and 13 Jbeta, immunoSEQ multiplex PCR amplified TCR beta CDR3. TCRdb fed the immunoSEQ multiplex PCR reads into MiXCR, producing one record per CDR3 protein. The sample consists of 180,000 or so distinct CDR3 sequences, around 94% of them appearing once. TEMRA cells were enriched by FACS, and CD4+ and CD8+ T cells were negatively isolated.

J is TRBJ2-5 and V is TRBV5-1, with no clear D. Sequenced: CD4+ T cells from PBMCs. This clonotype was obtained from a human donor in good health. CDR3 in amino acids: CASSEPQETQYF. Written as DNA, the CDR3 is TGCGCCAGCAGCGAACCCCAAGAGACCCAGTACTTC.